These 9 T cell receptor beta chains originate from one sample sequenced in a study of beta chain features in type 1 diabetes (dated by TCRdb to 2017 to 2018). Their cognate antigens are unknown. Libraries came from the immunoSEQ multiplex PCR assay. The High Capacity cDNA Reverse Transcription Kit was used to reverse transcribe all of the isolated RNA, meaning that expressed TCRB transcripts were what got sequenced. Entries here come from immuneACCESS through TCRdb and include only in-frame sequences with V and J called. Some clones fail to appear in such tables; in the studies checked, an unresolved V gene covers under half of the shortfall, and the cause of the remainder is unknown. Within this sample are over 600,000 clones, with 9.5% to 15% of them counted one time only. Jointly, the top ten make up roughly 0.12% of the sample. The full study reports these points: A moderate but significant shortening of TCRB CDR3 length was observed in type 1 diabetes patients in all four CD4+ subsets.

Sample: naive CD4+ T cells from blood. The intended sense of this specimen's cell subset or site label: true naive CD4+ T cells. These receptor sequences come from a man younger than 40 with type 1 diabetes.

The V gene is TRBV2, the J gene TRBJ2-1, with TRBD1 as a possible D gene (6 bases). Germline V gives CDR1 SNHLY, CDR2 FYNNEI. The ends were cut back, 6 bases at V and 5 bases at J, with 23 bases in the middle. This CDR3 contains 17 residues. CDR3 in amino acids: CASSKGLAAYRDNEQFF. The CDR3 coding sequence is TGTGCCAGCAGCAAAGGGCTAGCAGCTTACAGGGACAATGAGCAGTTCTTC.

J is TRBJ2-1 and V is TRBV4-2, with D uncertain. CDR3 length: 15 residues. From germline, CDR1 is LGHNA and CDR2 YNFKEQ. Trimming took 5 bases from V and 6 from J, leaving 17 bases between them. DNA of the CDR3: TGTGCCAGCAGCTTGGAGAACATGTTAGGCAATGAGCAGTTCTTC. It yields the protein CASSLENMLGNEQFF.

The V gene is TRBV7-9, the J gene TRBJ2-6; D is unresolved. V was trimmed by 10 bases and J by 0 bases, leaving 16 bases between them. The CDR3 is 16 amino acids. CDR1 SEHNR and CDR2 FQNEAQ come from the germline V gene (reference sequence). The CDR3 here is CAKRSGDNSGANVLTF. The CDR3 coding sequence is TGTGCCAAACGGTCAGGCGACAACTCTGGGGCCAACGTCCTGACTTTC.

CDR3 protein: CSVEVTGGYEQYF. The CDR3 DNA reads as TGCAGCGTTGAAGTTACAGGGGGCTACGAGCAGTACTTC. The chain links TRBV29-1 to TRBJ2-7; 8 nucleotides line up with TRBD1. CDR1 and CDR2 (germline): SQVTM, ANQGSEA. This CDR3 has 13 residues. V was pared by 1 base and J by 3 bases, with 2 bases of the junction left unmatched.

The V call is TRBV9, the J call TRBJ1-5; 7 bases align to TRBD1. Germline-derived CDR1 and CDR2 are SGDLS and YYNGEE. With 4 bases clipped from V and 7 bases from J, the junction kept 11 bases outside the gene matches. CDR3 length equals 15 residues. The CDR3 loop reads CASSSSPVQGQPQHF. The DNA for the CDR3 is TGTGCCAGCAGCTCTAGCCCCGTACAGGGGCAGCCCCAGCATTTT.

The chain carries TRBV19 and TRBJ1-1, with unresolved D. CDR1 is LNHDA, CDR2 SQIVND, per germline (reference sequence). V lost 7 bases, J lost 7 bases, and 10 bases lay in between. The CDR3 runs 11 residues. The CDR3 spells CASTSPVEAFF. CDR3 bases: TGTGCCAGTACTAGCCCCGTTGAAGCTTTCTTT. The entire variable domain, with the rest obtained from reference TRBV19 and TRBJ1-1, is as follows: DGGITQSPKYLFRKEGQNVTLSCEQNLNHDAMYWYRQDPGQGLRLIYYSQIVNDFQKGDIAEGYSVSREKKESFPLTVTSAQKNPTAFYLCASTSPVEAFFGQGTRLTVV.

J is TRBJ2-2 and V is TRBV21-1; the table calls TRBD1, which could not be checked here. TRBV21-1 is deemed a pseudogene. The CDR3 is made up of 15 amino acids. CDR3 in DNA: TGTGCCAGCAGCAATGGACAGGGTTACACCGGGGAGCTGTTTTTT. This codes for CASSNGQGYTGELFF.

The V and J genes are TRBV10-3 and TRBJ2-7, with 10 bases aligning to TRBD2. After removal of 2 bases from V and 6 bases from J, the junction contained 4 bases not matched to a gene. Germline V gene data show CDR1 as ENHRY and CDR2 as SYGVKD. This CDR3 has 14 amino acids. The CDR3 sequence is CAISETGLAAEQYF. As DNA, the CDR3 is TGTGCCATCAGTGAGACCGGACTAGCGGCCGAGCAGTACTTC.

V is TRBV28 and J is TRBJ1-5; tentative D call: TRBD1 (5 bases). CDR1 MDHEN and CDR2 SYDVKM come from the germline V gene. V was clipped by 4 bases and J by 7 bases, with 14 bases between them. The CDR3 contains 14 residues. This CDR3 reads CASSSPDGGQPQHF. Written as DNA, the CDR3 is TGTGCCAGCAGTTCCCCGGACGGGGGGCAGCCCCAGCATTTT.